Listed below are T cell receptor beta chains from one sample, sequenced in a study of shared clonotypes between healthy human individuals. Produced via immunoSEQ multiplex PCR; TCRdb's table is partial and in-frame only. The table lists about 1,800,000 clones, approximately 95% of them singletons. The sequencing sample was made of naive CD8+ T cells sorted from blood. These receptors all come from a man younger than 35 in good health. Each CDR3 is given with its conserved first and last residue. A D gene is named only where the DNA matches it firmly. The size of a clone is reported for some rows only, either as once, few or many, or as a class for expanded clones.

-	-	TRBJ1-6	TRBV7-2	TGTGCCAGCAGCGAACTAAGGGATTCACCCCTCCACTTT	CASSELRDSPLHF
-	TRBD1	TRBJ2-7	TRBV7-9	TGTGCCAGCACCATAGGCCGCGCGCTCCGGGACAGGGACTACGAGCAGTACTTC	CASTIGRALRDRDYEQYF
-	TRBD2	TRBJ2-5	TRBV4-1	TGCGCCAGCAGCCAACGACTAGCGGGGGGAGGGGAGACCCAGTACTTC	CASSQRLAGGGETQYF
-	-	TRBJ1-5	TRBV10-3	TGTGCCATCAGTGATTCAGAGATTAGCAATCAGCCCCAGCATTTT	CAISDSEISNQPQHF
-	TRBD1	TRBJ1-1	TRBV28	TGTGCCAGCAGTTTGGTCGGACAGGGGGGGGAAGCTTTCTTT	CASSLVGQGGEAFF
-	-	TRBJ2-5	TRBV7-9	TGTGCCAGCAGCTTCTCCGGGACGCTGCAAGAGACCCAGTACTTC	CASSFSGTLQETQYF
-	TRBD1	TRBJ2-3	TRBV28	TGTGCCAGCAGTTTATTTGGGACAGGGGGCACAGATACGCAGTATTTT	CASSLFGTGGTDTQYF
-	-	TRBJ2-1	TRBV7-7	TGTGCTAGCAGCGAAGACAGTTACAATGAGCAGTTCTTC	CASSEDSYNEQFF
-	-	TRBJ2-4	TRBV7-3	TGTGCCAGCGAAGACCTAGCCAAAAACATTCAGTACTTC	CASEDLAKNIQYF
-	-	TRBJ2-6	TRBV6-1	TGTGCCAGCAGTGCCAAGGGGGTTTCTGGGGCCAACGTCCTGACTTTC	CASSAKGVSGANVLTF
-	-	TRBJ2-2	TRBV9	TGTGCCAGCAGCGTAGGCGAGTCCGGGGAGCTGTTTTTT	CASSVGESGELFF
once	-	TRBJ1-1	TRBV9	TGTGCCAGCAGCGTAGCTCGCACAGGGACCACTGAAGCTTTCTTT	CASSVARTGTTEAFF